The next 18 T cell receptor beta chains were all read from a single sample in a study of early T cells in non-severe SARS-CoV-2 infection (dated by TCRdb to the early 2020s). The library was obtained by 5' RACE. The sequencer was a NextSeq 500. The public reads were quality trimmed at Q25 with fastp and then assembled into clones with MiXCR by TCRdb, keeping productive beta chains. Identical CDR3 proteins give one entry, which carries the most common genes and DNA. The sample includes about 58,000 distinct CDR3 sequences, with 12% observed a single time. About 1.2% of the sample belongs to the ten largest clones. Sequenced material: whole blood, taken at baseline. The receptor set was obtained from an adult who was a healthcare worker with PCR-confirmed SARS-CoV-2 infection or an uninfected control (not recorded which). The donor label of this sample is uncertain.

This rearrangement joins TRBV6-2 or TRBV6-3 to TRBJ2-7, with D possibly TRBD1 on 7 matching bases. Trimming took off 6 bases at V and 8 bases at J, with 20 bases between the two ends. The CDR3 runs to 14 residues. Germline assignment: CDR1 MNHEY and CDR2 SVGEGT. CDR3 amino acids: CASSSGQPGDQQYV. The CDR3 DNA sequence: TGTGCCAGCAGCTCGGGACAGCCGGGGGACCAGCAGTACGTC.

This clonotype has a count of ten or more. The rearrangement joins TRBV5-1 to TRBJ2-1; TRBD1 matches 7 bases. CDR1 and CDR2 from the germline V gene are SGHRS and YFSETQ. The V and J ends lost 6 bases and 6 bases, in that order; junction bases with no gene match: 12. This CDR3 is 15 amino acids long. In DNA, the CDR3 is TGCGCCAGCAACATCATCAGAGCAGGGGGCAATGAGCAGTTCTTC. Protein product: CASNIIRAGGNEQFF.

The chain carries TRBV7-2 and TRBJ1-5; D not certain. This CDR3 is 13 amino acids long. V was trimmed by 5 bases and J by 6 bases, leaving 11 bases between them. Germline V gives CDR1 SGHTA, CDR2 FQGNSA. The DNA for the CDR3 is TGTGCCAGCAGCCCCCATGTGGGTCAGCCCCAGCATTTT. Protein: CASSPHVGQPQHF.

In this sample, this clonotype turned up a few times. The V and J genes are TRBV27 and TRBJ2-4, with D possibly being TRBD2 (6 bases). Germline assignment: CDR1 MNHEY and CDR2 SMNVEV (reference sequence). V dropped 7 bases and J dropped 6 bases, with 16 bases sitting between them. This CDR3 contains 14 residues. CDR3 sequence reads: CASKLTGTLNIQYF. The CDR3 coding sequence is TGTGCCAGCAAGCTAACCGGGACTCTAAACATTCAGTACTTC.

The V gene is TRBV3-1, the J gene TRBJ1-1, with D hard to call. Per the germline V gene, CDR1 is LGHDT and CDR2 is YNNKEL (reference sequence). This CDR3 contains 14 residues. The V and J ends lost 0 bases and 4 bases respectively, with 9 bases between them. This chain's CDR3 is CASSQDAKSTEAFF. In DNA, the CDR3 is TGTGCCAGCAGCCAAGATGCGAAGAGCACTGAAGCTTTCTTT.

The sample holds many counts of this clonotype. This rearrangement joins TRBV10-3 to TRBJ1-6; 7 nucleotides line up with TRBD1. There are 19 residues in the CDR3. CDR1 is ENHRY, CDR2 SYGVKD, per germline. After removal of 4 bases from V and 0 bases from J, the junction contained 12 bases not matched to a gene. The DNA for the CDR3 is TGTGCCATCAGTGCCATCAGGGGGAAGGAGGGCTCCTATAATTCACCCCTCCACTTT. It translates to CAISAIRGKEGSYNSPLHF.

The chain has TRBV6-5 and TRBJ2-2; 8 nucleotides match TRBD1. Per germline, CDR1 MNHEY and CDR2 SVGAGI. The CDR3 contains 18 residues. With V trimmed by 2 bases and J by 4 bases, 12 bases remained unmatched. CDR3 region: CASSYRTGTVQGTGELFF. CDR3 DNA sequence: TGTGCCAGCAGTTACAGGACAGGGACCGTGCAGGGCACCGGGGAGCTGTTTTTT.

This clonotype was detected only a few times. The chain employs TRBV14 and TRBJ1-3; 7 bases are a match to TRBD1. The CDR3 consists of 16 residues. The germline gives CDR1 SGHDN, CDR2 FVKESK. The V gene end was trimmed by 4 bases and the J gene end by 0 bases; junction bases not matched to a gene: 6. This chain's CDR3 is CASSLWTGLSGNTIYF. The CDR3 DNA reads as TGTGCCAGCAGCCTCTGGACAGGCCTCTCTGGAAACACCATATATTTT.

There are many counts of this clonotype. J is TRBJ1-5 and V is TRBV19, with D possibly TRBD1 on 5 matching bases. Trimming stripped 1 base from V and 3 bases from J, with 10 bases between. In germline, CDR1 is LNHDA, CDR2 SQIVND (reference sequence). The CDR3 consists of 15 residues. The CDR3 loop is CASSIVRQNNQPQHF. The CDR3, as DNA: TGTGCCAGTAGTATAGTCCGACAGAACAATCAGCCCCAGCATTTT.

This clonotype was detected only a few times. The rearrangement uses TRBV11-2 and TRBJ1-3; TRBD1 might be the D (5 bases). There are 15 residues in the CDR3. CDR1 and CDR2 from the germline V gene are SGHAT and FQNNGV. Trimming left V 0 bases short and J 3 bases short, with 9 bases between. The CDR3 nucleotides are TGTGCCAGCAGCTTAGATCCCAGGGTTGGAAACACCATATATTTT. This gives the protein CASSLDPRVGNTIYF.

This chain links TRBV18 with TRBJ2-2; possibly TRBD1 for D (6 bases). There are 13 residues in the CDR3. Germline CDR1 and CDR2: KGHSH and LQKENI. The V end was cut by 8 bases, the J end by 6 bases, with 13 bases between. CDR3 nucleotides: TGTGCCAGCCCGACAGGAGGTCCCGGGGAGCTGTTTTTT. It specifies CASPTGGPGELFF.

This clonotype was seen many times. The rearrangement uses TRBV6-5 and TRBJ2-5, with D possibly matching TRBD1 (5 bases). CDR3 length: 17 residues. Trimming stripped 0 bases from V and 5 bases from J, with 19 bases between. Germline V gives CDR1 MNHEY, CDR2 SVGAGI. The CDR3 loop reads CASSYSKGWGLLETQYF. DNA for the CDR3: TGTGCCAGCAGTTACTCGAAGGGCTGGGGCTTGCTGGAGACCCAGTACTTC.

This clonotype was detected many times. The chain combines TRBV11-2 with TRBJ2-1, with no clear D. Germline V lookup: CDR1 SGHAT, CDR2 FQNNGV. The V and J ends lost 8 bases and 9 bases respectively, with 17 bases between them. This CDR3 is built from 13 residues. Written as DNA, the CDR3 is TGTGCCAGCGGTTCCCCCCCTCCCGGTGAGCAGTTCTTC. Translating gives CASGSPPPGEQFF.

This clonotype was counted a few times. The V call is TRBV5-1, the J call TRBJ2-1; 9 bases match TRBD1. The CDR3 has 16 residues. CDR1 is SGHRS, CDR2 YFSETQ, per germline. V gave up 5 bases and J gave up 0 bases; unmatched junction bases: 6. Written as DNA, the CDR3 is TGCGCCAGCAGAGAGGGACAGGGCCCCTCCTACAATGAGCAGTTCTTC. It translates to CASREGQGPSYNEQFF.

This chain links TRBV20-1 with TRBJ1-1; D remains ambiguous. CDR1 is DFQATT and CDR2 is SNEGSKA in the germline V gene (reference sequence). The CDR3 extends over 12 amino acids. Trimming pared 6 bases from V and 5 bases from J, leaving 13 bases between. For the CDR3, the DNA is TGCAGTGCCCATGAGCCGGGGACTGAAGCTTTCTTT. This encodes CSAHEPGTEAFF.

There are a few counts of this clonotype. V usage is TRBV11-2 and J usage is TRBJ2-3; 12 bases fit TRBD2. The CDR3 has 15 residues. The J segment lost 4 bases and the V segment lost 5 bases, leaving 4 bases of the junction unmatched. Germline V gene lookup returns CDR1 SGHAT and CDR2 FQNNGV. The CDR3 DNA follows: TGTGCCAGCAGCGGACTAGCGGGGATTGCAGATACGCAGTATTTT. Its translation is CASSGLAGIADTQYF.

V and J are TRBV24-1 and TRBJ2-3, with D possibly being TRBD1 (5 bases). V was cut by 3 bases and J by 0 bases, with 9 bases left in between. Germline CDR1 KGHDR, CDR2 SFDVKD. The CDR3 has 15 amino acids. CDR3 in amino acids: CATSDRQGSTDTQYF. CDR3 bases: TGTGCCACCAGTGATCGCCAGGGAAGCACAGATACGCAGTATTTT.

This clonotype has more than one count but fewer than ten. The chain recombines TRBV5-5 with TRBJ1-4; 8 bases are shared with TRBD1. Trimming cost V 4 bases and J 7 bases; bases outside gene matches: 6. The germline CDR1 and CDR2 sequences are SGHKS and YYEKEE (reference sequence). The CDR3 runs to 14 residues. In nucleotides, the CDR3 is TGTGCCAGCAGCCCCGGGACAGGAGGTGAAAAACTGTTTTTT. As protein: CASSPGTGGEKLFF.